This T cell receptor (beta chain) came from a study of T cells in Graves' hyperthyroidism and ophthalmopathy. The investigators amplified TCR beta CDR3 regions from RNA transcripts. Using the HTBI primer set, a first-round RT-PCR was run on the TCR CDR3. From the multiplex PCR reads, TCRdb called clonotypes with MiXCR, one entry per CDR3 protein. This sample yields around 380,000 distinct CDR3 sequences, of which approximately 13% are seen a single time; around 21% belongs to the top ten. Findings and limits, study-wide: Before onset, by a median of approximately 6.8 months, the model predicted ophthalmopathy.

CDR1 is SNHLY, CDR2 FYNNEI, per germline. CDR3 size: 12 residues. V lost 6 bases, J lost 4 bases, and 3 bases stayed unmatched. This clonotype was picked up many times. The target antigen is unknown. The clonotype was recovered from a man aged 30-40 years with Graves' hyperthyroidism that later progressed to Graves' ophthalmopathy. This chain uses TRBV2 with TRBJ2-7; 7 bases are shared with TRBD1. The source material was blood. CDR3 sequence (DNA): TGTGCCAGCAGCGAACAGGGGTACGAGCAGTACTTC. It encodes CASSEQGYEQYF.